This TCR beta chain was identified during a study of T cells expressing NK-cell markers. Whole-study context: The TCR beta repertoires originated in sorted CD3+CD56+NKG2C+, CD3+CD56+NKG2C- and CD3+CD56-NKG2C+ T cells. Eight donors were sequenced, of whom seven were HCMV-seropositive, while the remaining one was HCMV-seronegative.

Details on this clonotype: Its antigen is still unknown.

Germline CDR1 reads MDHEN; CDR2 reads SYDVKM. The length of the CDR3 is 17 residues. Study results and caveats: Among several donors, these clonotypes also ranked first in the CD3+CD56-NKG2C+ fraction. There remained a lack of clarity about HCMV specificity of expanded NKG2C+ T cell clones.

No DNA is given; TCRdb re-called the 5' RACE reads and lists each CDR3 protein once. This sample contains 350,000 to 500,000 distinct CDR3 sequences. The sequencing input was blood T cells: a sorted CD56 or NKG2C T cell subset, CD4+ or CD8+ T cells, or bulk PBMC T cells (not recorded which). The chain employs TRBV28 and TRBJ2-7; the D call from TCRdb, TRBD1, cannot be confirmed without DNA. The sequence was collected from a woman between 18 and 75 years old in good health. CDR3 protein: CASRTPVGGTPSYEQYF.